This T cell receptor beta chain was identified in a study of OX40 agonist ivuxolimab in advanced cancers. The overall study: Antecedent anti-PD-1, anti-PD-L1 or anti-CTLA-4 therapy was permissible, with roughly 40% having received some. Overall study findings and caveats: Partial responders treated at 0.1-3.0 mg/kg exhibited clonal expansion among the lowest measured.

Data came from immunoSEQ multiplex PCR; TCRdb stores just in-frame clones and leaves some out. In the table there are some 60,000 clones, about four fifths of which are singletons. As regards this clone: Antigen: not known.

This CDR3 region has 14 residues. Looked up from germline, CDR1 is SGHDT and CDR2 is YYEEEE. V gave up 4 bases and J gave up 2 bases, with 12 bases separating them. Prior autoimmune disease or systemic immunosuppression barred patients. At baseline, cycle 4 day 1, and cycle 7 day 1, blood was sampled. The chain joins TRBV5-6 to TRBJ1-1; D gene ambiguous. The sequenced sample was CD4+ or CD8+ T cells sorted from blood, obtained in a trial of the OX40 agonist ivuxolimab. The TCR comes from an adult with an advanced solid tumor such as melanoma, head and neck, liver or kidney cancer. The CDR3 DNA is TGTGCCAGCAGCCGAGACCGATCTAACACTGAAGCTTTCTTT. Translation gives CASSRDRSNTEAFF.